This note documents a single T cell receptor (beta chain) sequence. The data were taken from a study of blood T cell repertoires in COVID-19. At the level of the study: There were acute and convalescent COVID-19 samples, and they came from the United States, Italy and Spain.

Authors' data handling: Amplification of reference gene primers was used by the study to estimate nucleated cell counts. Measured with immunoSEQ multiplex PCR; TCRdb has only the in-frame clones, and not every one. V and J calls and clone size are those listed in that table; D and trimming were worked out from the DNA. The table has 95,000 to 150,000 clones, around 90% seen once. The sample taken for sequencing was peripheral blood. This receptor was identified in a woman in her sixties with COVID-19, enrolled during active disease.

The CDR3: CASSLAGIRKGYTF. CDR3 nucleotide sequence: TGTGCCAGCAGCTTGGCCGGGATCCGTAAAGGCTACACCTTC. This chain uses TRBV5-8 with TRBJ1-2; D is uncertain. Germline CDR1 and CDR2: SGHTS and YDEGEE. The germline V and J ends were trimmed by 0 bases and 8 bases, with 14 bases remaining between them. This CDR3 comprises 14 residues.